Sequencing of this T cell receptor beta chain was carried out in a study of blood T cell repertoires in COVID-19. Whole-study context: Italy, Spain and the United States were the sources of the convalescent and acute COVID-19 samples.

The protocol was immunoSEQ multiplex PCR, while the TCRdb copy is restricted to in-frame clones and leaves out a portion. The data hold under 350,000 clones, with 75% to 90% observed a single time. The study assigned cohorts using participant-reported clinical history. Recovered participants had two consecutive negative NP/OP PCR tests, healthcare professional clearance, or symptom resolution. Trimming cost V 2 bases and J 9 bases; bases outside gene matches: 9. Germline values: CDR1 SGHTA, CDR2 FQGNSA. This CDR3 contains 16 residues. The rearrangement links TRBV7-2 to TRBJ2-1; 11 nucleotides align to TRBD2. Sequenced sample: PBMCs or T cells enriched from blood (not recorded which). This TCR derives from a woman aged 40 to 50 who had recovered from COVID-19. Written as DNA, the CDR3 is TGTGCCAGCAGCTTAAGGCCTAGCGGGAGGTTTAGTGAGCAGTTCTTC. Its translation is CASSLRPSGRFSEQFF.